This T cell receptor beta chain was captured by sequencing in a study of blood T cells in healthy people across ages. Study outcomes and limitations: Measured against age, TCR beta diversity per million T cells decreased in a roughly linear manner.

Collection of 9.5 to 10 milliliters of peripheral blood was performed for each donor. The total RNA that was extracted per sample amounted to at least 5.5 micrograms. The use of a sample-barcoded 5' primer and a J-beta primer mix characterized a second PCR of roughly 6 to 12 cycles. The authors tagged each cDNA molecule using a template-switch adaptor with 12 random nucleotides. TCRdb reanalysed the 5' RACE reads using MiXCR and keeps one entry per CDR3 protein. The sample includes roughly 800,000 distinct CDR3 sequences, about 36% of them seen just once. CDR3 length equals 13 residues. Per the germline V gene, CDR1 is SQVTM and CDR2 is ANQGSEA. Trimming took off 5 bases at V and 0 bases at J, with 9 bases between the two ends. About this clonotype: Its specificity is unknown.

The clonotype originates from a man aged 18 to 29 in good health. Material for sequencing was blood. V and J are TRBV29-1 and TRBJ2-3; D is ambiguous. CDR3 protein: CSVSATSTDTQYF. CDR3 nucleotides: TGCAGCGTTTCCGCGACTAGCACAGATACGCAGTATTTT.